The next 14 T cell receptor beta chains were all read from a single sample in a study of stem cell transplantation in POMP-related autoinflammatory disease. Profiled with immunoSEQ multiplex PCR; TCRdb holds only in-frame clones, not every one. Among 9,000 to 10,000 clones listed, around 75% were seen once. The sample was CD4+ T cells from PBMCs, taken after stem cell transplantation. These receptors were taken from a human patient with POMP-related autoinflammation and immune dysregulation (PRAID). Some T cells may arise from the graft donor.

The chain combines TRBV18 with TRBJ1-3; TRBD1 might be the D (5 bases). With 4 bases removed from V and 0 bases from J, the gap between germline ends came to 19 bases. Germline CDR1 is KGHSH and CDR2 is LQKENI. The CDR3 totals 18 residues. CDR3 DNA sequence: TGTGCCAGCTCACTCTCGACAGAAGTTACAATCTCTGGAAACACCATATATTTT. Amino acids: CASSLSTEVTISGNTIYF.

The rearrangement links TRBV2 to TRBJ2-7; maybe TRBD2 (6 bases). CDR1 and CDR2 from the germline V gene are SNHLY and FYNNEI. The V end was cut by 6 bases, the J end by 1 base, with 16 bases between. This CDR3 region has 15 residues. Here the CDR3 DNA reads TGTGCCAGCAGGGCCCGGCTAGCGCTTTCCTACGAGCAGTACTTC. Protein product: CASRARLALSYEQYF. The full variable domain, rest sourced from reference TRBV2 and TRBJ2-7, is EPEVTQTPSHQVTQMGQEVILRCVPISNHLYFYWYRQILGQKVEFLVSFYNNEISEKSEIFDDQFSVERPDGSNFTLKIRSTKLEDSAMYFCASRARLALSYEQYFGPGTRLTVT.

The rearrangement uses TRBV10-3 and TRBJ2-7, with D perhaps given as TRBD1 or TRBD2 (6 bases each). Germline V gene sequence: CDR1 ENHRY, CDR2 SYGVKD. The V end was cut by 3 bases, the J end by 4 bases, with 10 bases between. This CDR3 has 13 residues. CDR3 amino acids: CAISDPGAYEQYF. The CDR3 DNA is TGTGCCATCAGTGATCCGGGGGCATACGAGCAGTACTTC.

Only a few counts were recorded for this clone. The chain employs TRBV28 and TRBJ1-5; no firm D call. Between the trimmed V and J ends, which lost 8 bases and 2 bases, there was a span of 10 bases. Looked up from germline, CDR1 is MDHEN and CDR2 is SYDVKM. The length of the CDR3 is 13 residues. The CDR3 region is CASGMVGNQPQHF. In nucleotides, the CDR3 is TGTGCCAGCGGTATGGTCGGCAATCAGCCCCAGCATTTT.

This clone was seen more than once but under ten times. The chain carries TRBV19 and TRBJ1-2; TRBD1 matches 7 bases. From germline, CDR1 is LNHDA and CDR2 SQIVND (reference sequence). This CDR3 comprises 17 residues. J gave up 10 bases and V 0 bases, and 17 bases lay outside the gene matches. The CDR3 loop reads CASSIDPRQGIPTDYTF. CDR3 DNA sequence: TGTGCCAGTAGTATAGATCCCCGACAGGGAATTCCAACCGACTACACCTTC.

The chain couples TRBV15 to TRBJ1-2; the match to TRBD1 covers 10 bases. The CDR3 is 17 amino acids. Germline CDR1 reads LNHNV; CDR2 reads YYDKDF (reference sequence). V trimming: 1 base; J trimming: 4 bases; junction bases outside the gene matches: 9. The CDR3 DNA reads TGTGCCACCAGCAGAGGGTCGACAGGGGGCTCGGGCTATGGCTACACCTTC. This translates into CATSRGSTGGSGYGYTF.

The CDR3, as DNA: TGTGCCAGTAGTATACTCCGACAGTCTTATAGCAATCAGCCCCAGCATTTT. This translates into CASSILRQSYSNQPQHF. The chain has TRBV19 and TRBJ1-5; D is possibly TRBD1 (5 bases). In germline, CDR1 is LNHDA, CDR2 SQIVND (reference sequence). Trimming left V 2 bases short and J 0 bases short, with 14 bases between. CDR3 length equals 17 residues.

This rearrangement joins TRBV9 to TRBJ2-1; the D gene is possibly TRBD1 (6 bases). This CDR3 is 16 amino acids long. V was cut by 0 bases and J by 0 bases, with 10 bases left in between. The germline V gene encodes CDR1 SGDLS and CDR2 YYNGEE. The CDR3 is CASSVVGAGSYNEQFF. CDR3 DNA sequence: TGTGCCAGCAGCGTAGTGGGGGCGGGCTCCTACAATGAGCAGTTCTTC.

The genes are TRBV28 and TRBJ1-3, with D unresolved. The V and J ends lost 4 bases and 7 bases respectively, with 5 bases between them. The CDR3 is 11 amino acids. CDR1 and CDR2 from the germline V gene are MDHEN and SYDVKM. For the CDR3, the DNA is TGTGCCAGCAGTTCGACGAACACCATATATTTT. Protein product: CASSSTNTIYF.

The chain is built from TRBV4-3 and TRBJ2-3; 9 nucleotides line up with TRBD2. The CDR3 contains 16 residues. The V gene's germline CDR1 is LGHNA and CDR2 YSLEER. Losses at the gene ends were 0 bases for V and 2 bases for J; bases not matched to a gene: 3. The CDR3 spells CASSQEIAGDTDTQYF. CDR3 nucleotides: TGCGCCAGCAGCCAAGAAATAGCGGGAGACACAGATACGCAGTATTTT.

The rearrangement uses TRBV30 and TRBJ1-2, with unresolved D. Germline CDR1 reads GTSNPN; CDR2 reads SVGIG (reference sequence). This CDR3 spans 12 amino acids. The V and J ends lost 0 bases and 4 bases respectively, with 6 bases between them. CDR3 in DNA: TGTGCCTGGAGTGTAAAAGGCTATGGCTACACCTTC. Translation gives CAWSVKGYGYTF.

This clone was counted a few times. The gene calls are TRBV18 and TRBJ1-1; D unclear. V was trimmed by 0 bases and J by 2 bases, leaving 7 bases between them. CDR3 size: 14 residues. CDR1 and CDR2 from the germline V gene are KGHSH and LQKENI. The CDR3 reads CASSPPSSNTEAFF. The CDR3 region has the DNA TGTGCCAGCTCACCACCGAGCTCTAACACTGAAGCTTTCTTT. The complete variable domain, with remaining parts taken from reference TRBV18 and TRBJ1-1, reads NAGVMQNPRHLVRRRGQEARLRCSPMKGHSHVYWYRQLPEEGLKFMVYLQKENIIDESGMPKERFSAEFPKEGPSILRIQQVVRGDSAAYFCASSPPSSNTEAFFGQGTRLTVV.

CDR3 loop: CASSLMTANTGELFF. The CDR3 DNA reads as TGTGCCAGCAGCTTAATGACAGCGAACACCGGGGAGCTGTTTTTT. The chain is built from TRBV7-3 and TRBJ2-2; TRBD1 might be the D (5 bases). Germline loops: CDR1 SGHTA, CDR2 FQGTGA. V gave up 1 base and J gave up 0 bases, with 6 bases separating them. The CDR3 contains 15 residues.

DNA for the CDR3: TGTGCCAGCAGCCCTGTAGCCAAAAACATTCAGTACTTC. This encodes CASSPVAKNIQYF. The V call is TRBV3-1 (or the pseudogene TRBV3-2), the J call TRBJ2-4, with D uncertain. V was clipped by 4 bases and J by 0 bases, with 4 bases between them. This CDR3 comprises 13 residues. Looked up from germline, CDR1 is LGHDT and CDR2 is YNNKEL (reference sequence).